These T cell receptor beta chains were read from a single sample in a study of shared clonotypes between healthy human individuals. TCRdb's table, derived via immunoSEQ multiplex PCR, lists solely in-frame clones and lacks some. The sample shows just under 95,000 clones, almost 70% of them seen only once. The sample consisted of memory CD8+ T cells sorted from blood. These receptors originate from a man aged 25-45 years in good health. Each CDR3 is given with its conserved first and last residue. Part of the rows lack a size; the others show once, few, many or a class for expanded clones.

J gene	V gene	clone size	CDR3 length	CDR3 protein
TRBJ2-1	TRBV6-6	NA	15	CASSRGGSSYNEQFF
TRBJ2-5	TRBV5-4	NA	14	CASSLSQGGETQYF
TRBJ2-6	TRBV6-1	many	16	CASSDETGSGANVLTF
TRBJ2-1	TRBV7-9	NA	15	CASSDRVTQGDEQFF
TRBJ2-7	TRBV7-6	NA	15	CASSLNSGWTYEQYF
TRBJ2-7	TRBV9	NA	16	CASSPSPGQGADEQYF
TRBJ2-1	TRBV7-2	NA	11	CASSLGGEQFF
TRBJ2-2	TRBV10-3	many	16	CAIRDLQGGDTGELFF
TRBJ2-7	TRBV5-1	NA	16	CASSSPTGTGAYEQYF
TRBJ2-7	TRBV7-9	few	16	CASSSPLGGLAFEQYF
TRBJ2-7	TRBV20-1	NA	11	CSAMGSYEQYF
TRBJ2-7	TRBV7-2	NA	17	CASSPHTDRPPVYEQYF
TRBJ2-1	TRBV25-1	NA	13	CASTGRGRNEQFF
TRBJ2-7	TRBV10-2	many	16	CASSETSGRIAYEQYF
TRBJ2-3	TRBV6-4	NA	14	CASSDSGETDTQYF
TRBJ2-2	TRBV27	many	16	CASSEPSQMGTGELFF
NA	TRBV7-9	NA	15	CASRPPGTGNHEQYF
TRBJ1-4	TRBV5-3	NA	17	CARSVRTQALCLEKLFF
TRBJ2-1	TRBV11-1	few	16	CASSLGPGGSHNEQFF
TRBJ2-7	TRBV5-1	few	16	CASKTEGLAGGYEQYF
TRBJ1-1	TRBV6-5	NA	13	CASKRSMNTEAFF
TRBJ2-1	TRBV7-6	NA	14	CASSWDVGRNEQFF
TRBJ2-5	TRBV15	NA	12	CATSRMGETQYF
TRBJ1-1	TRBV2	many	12	CASSPGFAEAFF
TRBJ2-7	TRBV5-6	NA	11	CASSRLYEQYF
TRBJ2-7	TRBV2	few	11	CASSDGYEQYF
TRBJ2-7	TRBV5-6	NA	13	CASSWTTGYEQYF
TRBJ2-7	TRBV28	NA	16	CASSRLAGLDSYEQYF
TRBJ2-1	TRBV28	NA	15	CASSLVDRTLNEQFF
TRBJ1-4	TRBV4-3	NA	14	CASGAGQLNEKLFF
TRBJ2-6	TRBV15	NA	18	CATSRDTGSASGANVLTF
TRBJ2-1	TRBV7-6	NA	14	CASSAIPGPAGQFF
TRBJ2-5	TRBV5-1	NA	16	CASSLATAGDIETQYF
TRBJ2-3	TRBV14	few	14	CASSQAWRADTQYF
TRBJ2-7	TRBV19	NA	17	CASSIGTSGGAPSEQYF
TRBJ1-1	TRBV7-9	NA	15	CASSDTASGEIGAFF
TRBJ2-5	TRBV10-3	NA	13	CAITQGLAETQYF
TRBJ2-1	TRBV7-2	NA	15	CASSWAMGLYNEQFF
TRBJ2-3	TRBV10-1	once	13	CASARNLADTQYF
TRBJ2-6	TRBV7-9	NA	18	CASSVTDYELAGANVLTF
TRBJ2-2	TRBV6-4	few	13	CASAPANTGELFF
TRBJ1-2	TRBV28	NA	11	CASSSHYGYTF
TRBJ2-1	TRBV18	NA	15	CASSPTGGDYNEQFF
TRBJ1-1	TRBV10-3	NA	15	CAIRGGLEANTEAFF
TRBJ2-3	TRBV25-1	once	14	CASSEREGTDTQYF
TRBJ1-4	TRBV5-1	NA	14	CASSTGTGLEKLFF
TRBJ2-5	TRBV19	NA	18	CASSIDTSGRWDQETQYF
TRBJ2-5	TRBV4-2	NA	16	CASSQESGSGSEAQYF
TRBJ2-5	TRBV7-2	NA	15	CASSLLRGAGETQYF
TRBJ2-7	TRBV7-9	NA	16	CASSSLAGSRSYEQYF
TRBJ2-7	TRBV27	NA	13	CASSGLKSYEQYF
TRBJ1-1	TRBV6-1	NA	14	CASSEPGRGTEAFF
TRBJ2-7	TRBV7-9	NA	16	CASSLFEGLAGLEQYF
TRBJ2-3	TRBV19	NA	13	CASSEGAGDTQYF
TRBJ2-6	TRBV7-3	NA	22	CASSPLGSPGPLGSAGANVLTF
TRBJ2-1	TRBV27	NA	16	CASSYVAEPPYNEQFF
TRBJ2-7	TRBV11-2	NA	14	CASSESQGPYEQYF
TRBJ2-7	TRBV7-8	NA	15	CASTNPLAGVWEQYF